Shown below are 13 T cell receptor beta chains from a single sample sequenced in a study of PD-1 blockade in mismatch repair-deficient tumors. Clones were read by immunoSEQ multiplex PCR, and TCRdb kept only the in-frame ones, dropping some. The table shows about 24,000 clones, with around 80% occurring only once. The material was peripheral blood, obtained 12 weeks after starting pembrolizumab. All receptors come from an adult with mismatch repair-deficient cancer.

The chain combines TRBV5-8 with TRBJ2-7; 10 bases agree with TRBD1. The CDR3 sequence is 15 residues long. Unmatched junction bases numbered 9, after V lost 6 bases and J lost 3 bases. CDR1 SGHTS and CDR2 YDEGEE come from the germline V gene. In DNA, the CDR3 is TGTGCCAGCACCCCGGGACAGGGGATACTCTACGAGCAGTACTTC. Translation gives CASTPGQGILYEQYF.

This rearrangement joins TRBV4-1 to TRBJ2-7; D may match TRBD1 or TRBD2 (5 bases each). The V end was cut by 3 bases, the J end by 7 bases, with 16 bases between. The CDR3 is 14 residues long. Looked up from germline, CDR1 is MGHRA and CDR2 is YSYEKL. This CDR3 is CASSQRSGLGEQYF. The CDR3 bases are TGCGCCAGCAGCCAGAGGTCGGGGCTGGGGGAGCAGTACTTC.

The V call is TRBV11-2, the J call TRBJ2-7; no clear D gene. The CDR3 is 16 amino acids. CDR1 and CDR2 (germline): SGHAT, FQNNGV. The ends were cut back, 3 bases at V and 5 bases at J, with 20 bases in the middle. As DNA, the CDR3 is TGTGCCAGCAGCTTCGGGTCTGGGTCACCCTTGGACGAGCAGTACTTC. Translating gives CASSFGSGSPLDEQYF.

This clone was observed a few times. CDR3 in amino acids: CASSSYTSSYEQYF. The CDR3 nucleotides are TGTGCCAGCAGTTCATATACTAGCAGCTACGAGCAGTACTTC. This chain joins TRBV27 and TRBJ2-7; D possibly corresponds to TRBD2 (6 bases). CDR1 and CDR2 from the germline V gene are MNHEY and SMNVEV (reference sequence). The V and J ends lost 4 bases and 3 bases respectively, with 13 bases between them. CDR3 length equals 14 residues.

This chain links TRBV7-2 with TRBJ2-3; maybe TRBD2 (5 bases). Germline V gene sequence: CDR1 SGHTA, CDR2 FQGNSA. V was pared by 3 bases and J by 3 bases, with 7 bases between. The length of the CDR3 is 13 residues. The CDR3 loop reads CASSLGDTDTQYF. In DNA form, the CDR3 reads TGTGCCAGCAGCTTGGGAGATACAGATACGCAGTATTTT.

The rearrangement joins TRBV4-2 to TRBJ2-2, with D uncertain. Germline V gene data show CDR1 as LGHNA and CDR2 as YNFKEQ. V lost 1 base, J lost 6 bases, and 12 bases lay in between. The CDR3 is 15 residues long. The chain's CDR3 is CASSQGDLSSGELFF. CDR3 DNA sequence: TGTGCCAGCAGCCAAGGAGATTTGAGTTCCGGGGAGCTGTTTTTT.

The chain uses TRBV7-6 and TRBJ2-1; 7 bases are shared with TRBD2. Per the germline V gene, CDR1 is SGHVS and CDR2 is FNYEAQ. V shed 0 bases and J 4 bases; nucleotides not matched to a gene: 6. CDR3 length: 16 residues. In DNA, the CDR3 is TGTGCCAGCAGCTTAGCTGTTGCGGGGGAGTACAATGAGCAGTTCTTC. Its protein is CASSLAVAGEYNEQFF.

The chain has TRBV30 and TRBJ2-7; tentatively, D is TRBD2 (5 bases). In germline, CDR1 is GTSNPN, CDR2 SVGIG (reference sequence). This CDR3 spans 17 amino acids. V dropped 2 bases and J dropped 3 bases, with 23 bases sitting between them. This CDR3 is CAWSPPAFKTRGYEQYF. The DNA of the CDR3 is TGTGCCTGGAGTCCTCCGGCCTTCAAAACCCGGGGCTACGAGCAGTACTTC.

By share, this clone counts as medium-sized. The chain joins TRBV5-1 to TRBJ2-7; 7 nucleotides align to TRBD1. The CDR3 covers 15 residues. In germline, CDR1 is SGHRS, CDR2 YFSETQ. Trimming at V came to 2 bases and at J to 2 bases, leaving 7 bases not matched to a gene. The CDR3 nucleotides are TGCGCCAGCAGCTTTTCCGGGACAGAAGCCTACGAGCAGTACTTC. This translates into CASSFSGTEAYEQYF.

The chain joins TRBV9 to TRBJ1-2, with TRBD1 matching over 10 bases. The length of the CDR3 is 15 residues. V gave up 3 bases and J gave up 6 bases; unmatched junction bases: 8. Germline CDR1 reads SGDLS; CDR2 reads YYNGEE. DNA of the CDR3: TGTGCCAGCAGCGCACCGCAGGGGACAGGGGATGGCTACACCTTC. As protein: CASSAPQGTGDGYTF. Looking up the rest from reference TRBV9 and TRBJ1-2 gives the full variable domain: DSGVTQTPKHLITATGQRVTLRCSPRSGDLSVYWYQQSLDQGLQFLIQYYNGEERAKGNILERFSAQQFPDLHSELNLSSLELGDSALYFCASSAPQGTGDGYTFGSGTRLTVV.

The chain couples TRBV5-6 to TRBJ1-2, with D hard to call. Trimming stripped 0 bases from V and 7 bases from J, with 19 bases between. CDR3 length equals 16 residues. Germline CDR1 reads SGHDT; CDR2 reads YYEEEE. CDR3 residues: CASSLGDGVVSRGYTF. In DNA form, the CDR3 reads TGTGCCAGCAGCTTGGGGGATGGGGTGGTCTCTCGTGGCTACACCTTC.

The rearrangement uses TRBV4-1 and TRBJ1-1; 7 bases line up with TRBD1. Germline V CDR1 and CDR2: MGHRA, YSYEKL. The CDR3 has 15 amino acids. J was trimmed by 4 bases and V by 3 bases; bases with no gene match: 8. CDR3 bases: TGCGCCAGCAGCCAGTACGGACAGGAGACCACTGAAGCTTTCTTT. This encodes CASSQYGQETTEAFF.

The chain employs TRBV29-1 and TRBJ1-2; weak D call: TRBD1 (5 bases). The V gene's germline CDR1 is SQVTM and CDR2 ANQGSEA. The CDR3 is 10 amino acids. The V and J ends lost 4 bases and 8 bases respectively, with 8 bases between them. CDR3 sequence: CSVVTEGYTF. The CDR3 DNA sequence: TGCAGCGTTGTGACAGAGGGCTACACCTTC.